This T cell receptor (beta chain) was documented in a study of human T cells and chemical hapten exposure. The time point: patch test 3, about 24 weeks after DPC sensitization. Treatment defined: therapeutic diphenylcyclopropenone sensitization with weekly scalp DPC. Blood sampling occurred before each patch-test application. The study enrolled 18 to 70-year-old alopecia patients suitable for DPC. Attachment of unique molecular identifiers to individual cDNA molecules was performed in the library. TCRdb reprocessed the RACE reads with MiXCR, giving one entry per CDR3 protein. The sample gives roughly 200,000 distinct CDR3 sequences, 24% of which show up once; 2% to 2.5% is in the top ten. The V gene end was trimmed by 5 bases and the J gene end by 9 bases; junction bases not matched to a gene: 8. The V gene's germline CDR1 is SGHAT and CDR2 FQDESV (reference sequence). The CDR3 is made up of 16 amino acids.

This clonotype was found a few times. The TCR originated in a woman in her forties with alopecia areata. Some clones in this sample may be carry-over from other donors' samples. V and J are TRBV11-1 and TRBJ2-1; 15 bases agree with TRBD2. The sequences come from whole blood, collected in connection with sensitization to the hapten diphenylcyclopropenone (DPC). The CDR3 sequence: CASSPGLAGGPGEQFF. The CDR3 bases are TGTGCCAGCAGCCCAGGACTAGCGGGAGGGCCAGGTGAGCAGTTCTTC.